This is a list of T cell receptor beta chains from one sample in a study of identical twins. TCRdb used MiXCR to reprocess the 5' RACE reads, holding one entry per CDR3 protein. This sample has 240,000 or so distinct CDR3 sequences, with 5.5% to 8% found just once. Another study also made use of these data, one on yellow fever vaccine responses in identical twins.

The sample consisted of memory (CD45RO+) T cells sorted from blood. The source is a woman aged 18-29 years in good health. The CDR3 runs from the conserved cysteine through the conserved F or W.

v_call: TRBV27
j_call: TRBJ2-7
cdr3_aa: CASSFGGRGGEQYF

v_call: TRBV20-1
j_call: TRBJ2-7
cdr3_aa: CSASRLAGYEQYF

v_call: TRBV7-7
j_call: TRBJ2-1
cdr3_aa: CASSLSGLANEQFF

v_call: TRBV19
j_call: TRBJ2-2
cdr3_aa: CASSKGGGELFF

v_call: TRBV27
j_call: TRBJ2-1
cdr3_aa: CASSRYNEQFF

v_call: TRBV4-1
j_call: TRBJ2-7
cdr3_aa: CASSPGIGGRASYEQYF

v_call: TRBV5-1
j_call: TRBJ1-1
cdr3_aa: CASSLAWATNTEAFF

v_call: TRBV27
j_call: TRBJ2-6
cdr3_aa: CASSIGSGANVLTF

v_call: TRBV2
j_call: TRBJ1-1
cdr3_aa: CASSEANIKGTEAFF

v_call: TRBV7-9
j_call: TRBJ2-7
cdr3_aa: CASRGTESSYEQYF

v_call: TRBV5-5
j_call: TRBJ1-1
cdr3_aa: CASSQRPTGEAFF

v_call: TRBV20-1
j_call: TRBJ2-3
cdr3_aa: CSARTSGSVTDTQYF

v_call: TRBV25-1
j_call: TRBJ2-7
cdr3_aa: CASSGHRLASYEQYF

v_call: TRBV6-1
j_call: TRBJ2-1
cdr3_aa: CASSARPGLAAYNEQFF

v_call: TRBV10-3
j_call: TRBJ2-1
cdr3_aa: CAIRLGPTRNEQFF

v_call: TRBV28
j_call: TRBJ1-4
cdr3_aa: CASRLTGTVEKLFF

v_call: TRBV5-1
j_call: TRBJ1-5
cdr3_aa: CASSFTGYGNQPQHF

v_call: TRBV11-2
j_call: TRBJ2-3
cdr3_aa: CVSSSLTDTQYF

v_call: TRBV7-6
j_call: TRBJ2-3
cdr3_aa: CASSPSVRGAPGNTDTQYF

v_call: TRBV9
j_call: TRBJ2-1
cdr3_aa: CASSVAAGKYNEQFF

v_call: TRBV20-1
j_call: TRBJ1-2
cdr3_aa: CSASWGNYGYTF

v_call: TRBV28
j_call: TRBJ1-3
cdr3_aa: CASSSVFISGNTIYF

v_call: TRBV28
j_call: TRBJ1-2
cdr3_aa: CASSFRSGRGYTF

v_call: TRBV5-1
j_call: TRBJ2-5
cdr3_aa: CASSLAGGLQETQYF

v_call: TRBV20-1
j_call: TRBJ2-5
cdr3_aa: CSARDPGGSETQYF

v_call: TRBV3-1
j_call: TRBJ1-1
cdr3_aa: CASSQTGTERTEAFF

v_call: TRBV20-1
j_call: TRBJ2-2
cdr3_aa: CSASSIAGGPGTGELFF

v_call: TRBV12-3/TRBV12-4
j_call: TRBJ1-1
cdr3_aa: CASSRGQWATEAFF